What follows is one TCR beta chain and its context. V was clipped by 11 bases and J by 3 bases, with 22 bases between them. Germline V gene sequence: CDR1 KGHDR, CDR2 SFDVKD. This CDR3 region has 16 residues. This entry belongs to a study of T cells in Graves' hyperthyroidism and ophthalmopathy. Exclusions: uncontrolled infection, other autoimmune disease, pregnancy, lactation. RNA transcripts served as the template for amplifying TCR beta CDR3 regions. With the HTBI primer set, the TCR CDR3 went through a first round of RT-PCR. TCRdb reprocessed the multiplex PCR reads with MiXCR, giving one entry per CDR3 protein. The table has over 650,000 distinct CDR3 sequences, nearly 45% seen once; the top ten hold less than 9%.

What was sequenced was peripheral blood or thyroid tissue (not recorded which). The chain is built from TRBV24-1 and TRBJ1-5; D may be TRBD1 (6 bases). This TCR came from an adult man with Graves' disease, either hyperthyroidism or ophthalmopathy (not recorded which). CDR3 sequence: CASSPRRDTSNQPQHF. The CDR3 DNA reads as TGTGCCAGCTCACCTAGGAGGGACACTTCCAATCAGCCCCAGCATTTT.